This T cell receptor beta chain originates from a study of T-cell memory formation after mild COVID-19. This clonotype showed up just a few times. Its antigen is not known. The germline V and J ends were trimmed by 5 bases and 1 base, with 16 bases remaining between them. The CDR3 loop spans 16 amino acids. MiXCR, applied by TCRdb to the 5' RACE reads, yields one record per CDR3 protein. Of some 150,000 distinct CDR3 sequences listed, 15% to 20% are singletons. Overall study results and limits: Contracting CD8+ clones were enriched in EMRA, CD4+ mainly in CM and EM.

This receptor was identified in an adult woman who had mild COVID-19 (a few samples of this study predate the infection). Cell type and time point are not known. The J gene is TRBJ2-3, the V gene TRBV12-3 or TRBV12-4, with D maybe TRBD2 (6 bases). The sample comprised PBMCs or a T cell subset sorted from them (not recorded which). The CDR3 loop is CASSILALLGTDTQYF. The DNA for the CDR3 is TGTGCCAGCAGTATCCTAGCGCTCCTCGGCACAGATACGCAGTATTTT.